This entry lists 25 T cell receptor beta chains sequenced from one sample in a study of T-cell memory formation after mild COVID-19. TCRdb independently ran MiXCR on the 5' RACE reads; one entry per CDR3 protein. Of about 360,000 distinct CDR3 sequences listed, approximately 14% are singletons. Source material: PBMCs or a T cell subset sorted from them (not recorded which). The origin of the receptors is a man aged 18-30 years who had mild COVID-19 (a few samples of this study predate the infection). Cell type and time point are not known.

The chain recombines TRBV7-9 with TRBJ2-1; 7 positions agree with TRBD2. Germline V lookup: CDR1 SEHNR, CDR2 FQNEAQ (reference sequence). J was trimmed by 3 bases and V by 5 bases; bases with no gene match: 7. The CDR3 contains 15 residues. For the CDR3, the DNA is TGTGCCAGCAGCCGGACTAGGCTGGGCTACAATGAGCAGTTCTTC. Translating gives CASSRTRLGYNEQFF. The variable domain in full, with the rest retrieved from reference TRBV7-9 and TRBJ2-1, is DTGVSQNPRHKITKRGQNVTFRCDPISEHNRLYWYRQTLGQGPEFLTYFQNEAQLEKSRLLSDRFSAERPKGSFSTLEIQRTEQGDSAMYLCASSRTRLGYNEQFFGPGTRLTVL.

The V call is TRBV5-1, the J call TRBJ2-6; no firm D call. This CDR3 is built from 16 residues. Between the trimmed V and J ends, which lost 1 base and 0 bases, there was a span of 8 bases. Germline CDR1 reads SGHRS; CDR2 reads YFSETQ. The CDR3 is CASSLIESSGANVLTF. CDR3 DNA: TGCGCCAGCAGCTTGATTGAAAGCTCTGGGGCCAACGTCCTGACTTTC. Using reference TRBV5-1 and TRBJ2-6 for the parts outside the CDR3, the full variable domain is KAGVTQTPRYLIKTRGQQVTLSCSPISGHRSVSWYQQTPGQGLQFLFEYFSETQRNKGNFPGRFSGRQFSNSRSEMNVSTLELGDSALYLCASSLIESSGANVLTFGAGSRLTVL.

There are a few counts of this clonotype. The rearrangement joins TRBV4-1 to TRBJ2-4, with D tentatively TRBD2 (6 bases). The ends were cut back, 0 bases at V and 8 bases at J, with 8 bases in the middle. The CDR3 has 13 amino acids. Germline V gene data show CDR1 as MGHRA and CDR2 as YSYEKL. The CDR3, as DNA: TGCGCCAGCAGCCAAGATGGGGAGGACATTCAGTACTTC. Amino acid sequence: CASSQDGEDIQYF.

J is TRBJ2-1 and V is TRBV11-2; 9 bases line up with TRBD2. V was pared by 5 bases and J by 4 bases, with 18 bases of the junction left unmatched. There are 19 residues in the CDR3. Germline-derived CDR1 and CDR2 are SGHAT and FQNNGV. In DNA form, the CDR3 reads TGTGCCAGCAGCCATGGCCGGGGCGGGGGGGGAAAAGGGTACAATGAGCAGTTCTTC. This sequence encodes CASSHGRGGGGKGYNEQFF.

This clonotype was counted a few times. The chain has TRBV7-9 and TRBJ1-1; D is possibly TRBD1 (5 bases). Germline V CDR1 and CDR2: SEHNR, FQNEAQ (reference sequence). Deletions cut 5 bases from V and 1 base from J, with 14 bases between. CDR3 size: 15 residues. CDR3 region: CASSAIDSKNTEAFF. The CDR3 DNA reads TGTGCCAGCAGCGCCATTGACAGTAAGAACACTGAAGCTTTCTTT.

This clonotype was found many times. The chain couples TRBV10-3 to TRBJ1-2; the D is unclear. The CDR3 spans 11 residues. The V and J ends lost 6 bases and 4 bases respectively, with 6 bases between them. CDR1 ENHRY and CDR2 SYGVKD come from the germline V gene. CDR3 region: CAIRNSYGYTF. For the CDR3, the DNA is TGTGCCATCAGGAACAGCTATGGCTACACCTTC.

V usage is TRBV10-2 and J usage is TRBJ2-7, with 9 bases fitting TRBD2. Trimming removed 3 bases from V and 4 bases from J; junction bases left unmatched: 7. The CDR3 sequence is 15 residues long. The germline gives CDR1 WSHSY, CDR2 SAAADI. CDR3 loop: CASSDPAGGRYEQYV. CDR3 DNA sequence: TGCGCCAGCAGTGACCCGGCGGGGGGGCGGTACGAGCAGTACGTC.

The chain is built from TRBV9 and TRBJ1-2; no definite D call. Germline CDR1 and CDR2: SGDLS and YYNGEE. V gave up 3 bases and J gave up 5 bases, with 14 bases separating them. The CDR3 consists of 14 residues. In DNA, the CDR3 is TGTGCCAGCAGCGCCGTAGTTGCAGCTTATGGCTACACCTTC. Translation gives CASSAVVAAYGYTF.

This clonotype was picked up a small number of times. The chain uses TRBV6-1 and TRBJ1-4; unclear D gene. The CDR3 is 14 residues long. V was cut by 3 bases and J by 5 bases, with 10 bases left in between. The V gene's germline CDR1 is MNHNS and CDR2 SASEGT. The CDR3 nucleotides are TGTGCCAGCAGTGACAGGTCTGGGAATGAAAAACTGTTTTTT. Amino acids: CASSDRSGNEKLFF.

This chain connects TRBV5-1 to TRBJ2-5; TRBD2 matches 8 bases. Looked up from germline, CDR1 is SGHRS and CDR2 is YFSETQ. This CDR3 region has 15 residues. The trim removed 6 bases at V and 5 bases at J, leaving 12 bases unmatched. The DNA of the CDR3 is TGCGCCAGCACCTCCTCGGGAGGGGCTGGGGAGACCCAGTACTTC. This codes for CASTSSGGAGETQYF.

The gene calls are TRBV12-3 or TRBV12-4 and TRBJ2-5; D assignment may be TRBD1 or TRBD2 (5 bases each). With 5 bases removed from V and 2 bases from J, the gap between germline ends came to 15 bases. There are 15 residues in the CDR3. In nucleotides, the CDR3 is TGTGCCAGCAGTCCTCGGGGCCCAGCGCAAGAGACCCAGTACTTC. It specifies CASSPRGPAQETQYF.

This chain links TRBV29-1 with TRBJ1-2; a weak D match, TRBD1 (5 bases). The CDR3 is made up of 13 amino acids. The V end lost 7 bases, the J end lost 2 bases, and 14 bases lay between the germline ends. Germline CDR1 is SQVTM and CDR2 is ANQGSEA. In DNA, the CDR3 is TGCAGCGCCGTCGGGGGTGCGAACTATGGCTACACCTTC. Translated: CSAVGGANYGYTF.

This clonotype was seen a few times. V gene TRBV3-1 combines with J gene TRBJ2-7; 7 bases agree with TRBD1. The length of the CDR3 is 14 residues. Looked up from germline, CDR1 is LGHDT and CDR2 is YNNKEL (reference sequence). V lost 2 bases to trimming and J lost 5 bases; unmatched junction nucleotides: 6. CDR3 sequence reads: CASSQLGGENEQYF. The CDR3 DNA is TGTGCCAGCAGCCAACTAGGGGGCGAGAACGAGCAGTACTTC.

The chain couples TRBV20-1 to TRBJ2-3, with 9 bases that match TRBD1. This CDR3 has 15 residues. The germline CDR1 and CDR2 sequences are DFQATT and SNEGSKA (reference sequence). V shed 4 bases, J shed 3 bases, and the junction held 8 bases outside the gene matches. The CDR3 DNA reads as TGCAGTGCTATCACAGGGGGCGACAGGACAGATACGCAGTATTTT. It is translated as CSAITGGDRTDTQYF.

The chain couples TRBV25-1 to TRBJ1-1; D not resolved. The CDR3 spans 13 residues. V gave up 7 bases and J gave up 1 base, with 10 bases separating them. The germline V gene encodes CDR1 MGHDK and CDR2 SYGVNS. CDR3 in amino acids: CASTPGSNTEAFF. CDR3 sequence (DNA): TGTGCCAGCACCCCGGGATCGAACACTGAAGCTTTCTTT.

This clonotype has just a few counts. CDR3 DNA: TGTGCCAGCCAGACGGGGTGGAATGAGCAGTTCTTC. Amino acid sequence: CASQTGWNEQFF. The chain recombines TRBV6-1 with TRBJ2-1, with a tentative D call TRBD2 (5 bases). This CDR3 contains 12 residues. V lost 8 bases and J lost 7, with 12 bases in between. From germline, CDR1 is MNHNS and CDR2 SASEGT.

The chain employs TRBV15 and TRBJ1-3; D not resolved. V lost 1 base and J lost 1, with 8 bases in between. Germline V gene lookup returns CDR1 LNHNV and CDR2 YYDKDF (reference sequence). The CDR3 covers 15 residues. The CDR3, as DNA: TGTGCCACCAGCAGAGGGTACAGTTCTGGAAACACCATATATTTT. It yields the protein CATSRGYSSGNTIYF.

This clonotype was counted between two and nine times. This rearrangement joins TRBV7-9 to TRBJ2-2, with D tentatively TRBD2 (6 bases). With 2 bases removed from V and 0 bases from J, the gap between germline ends came to 10 bases. The germline gives CDR1 SEHNR, CDR2 FQNEAQ (reference sequence). The CDR3 contains 16 residues. The CDR3 DNA reads TGTGCCAGCAGCTTACGGGCTAGCGCGAACACCGGGGAGCTGTTTTTT. This codes for CASSLRASANTGELFF. Combining the CDR3 with reference TRBV7-9 and TRBJ2-2 gives the whole variable domain DTGVSQNPRHKITKRGQNVTFRCDPISEHNRLYWYRQTLGQGPEFLTYFQNEAQLEKSRLLSDRFSAERPKGSFSTLEIQRTEQGDSAMYLCASSLRASANTGELFFGEGSRLTVL.

This clonotype was seen repeatedly, ten times or more. V is TRBV7-6 and J is TRBJ2-5; TRBD1 aligns across 8 bases. Germline V gives CDR1 SGHVS, CDR2 FNYEAQ. The CDR3 sequence is 16 residues long. J gave up 2 bases and V 1 base, and 6 bases lay outside the gene matches. The CDR3 protein is CASSLGGTGLQETQYF. CDR3 nucleotides: TGTGCCAGCAGCTTAGGGGGGACAGGCCTACAAGAGACCCAGTACTTC.

The J gene is TRBJ2-7, the V gene TRBV20-1; D ambiguous. The CDR3 runs to 12 residues. Germline V gives CDR1 DFQATT, CDR2 SNEGSKA (reference sequence). Trimming cost V 1 base and J 4 bases, with 8 bases left between them. CDR3 in DNA: TGCAGTGCTAGAGGGATGGAGTACGAGCAGTACGTC. Translated, it gives CSARGMEYEQYV.

In its sample, this clonotype was seen many times. The chain employs TRBV7-9 and TRBJ2-1; D unresolved. The germline V and J ends were trimmed by 2 bases and 0 bases, with 8 bases remaining between them. Looked up from germline, CDR1 is SEHNR and CDR2 is FQNEAQ (reference sequence). This CDR3 is built from 15 residues. The CDR3 sequence: CASSLSGSSYNEQFF. CDR3 DNA sequence: TGTGCCAGCAGCTTATCTGGAAGCTCCTACAATGAGCAGTTCTTC.

The chain uses TRBV9 and TRBJ2-7; a weak D match, TRBD2 (5 bases). CDR1 is SGDLS, CDR2 YYNGEE, per germline. The V end lost 2 bases, the J end lost 0 bases, and 12 bases lay between the germline ends. CDR3 length: 15 amino acids. The DNA for the CDR3 is TGTGCCAGCAGCGTCGGCGGGCCCTGCTCCTACGAGCAGTACGTC. As protein: CASSVGGPCSYEQYV.

Only a few counts were recorded for this clonotype. J is TRBJ1-2 and V is TRBV7-2; 7 nucleotides line up with TRBD1. Germline V CDR1 and CDR2: SGHTA, FQGNSA. The CDR3 loop spans 13 amino acids. The V gene end was trimmed by 2 bases and the J gene end by 14 bases; junction bases not matched to a gene: 11. The CDR3 nucleotides are TGTGCCAGCAGCTTACAGGGGGACGGTGGTTATACCTTC. This encodes CASSLQGDGGYTF.

This clonotype was counted a few times. Germline is not matched at one junction end, which may reflect a read error. This rearrangement joins TRBV7-7 to TRBJ1-3; D unclear. The CDR3 loop spans 13 amino acids. Germline V lookup: CDR1 SSHAT, CDR2 FNYEAQ (reference sequence). CDR3 sequence reads: CASSSDSGNTIYF. In nucleotides, the CDR3 is TGTGCTAGCAGCTCGGACTCTGGAAACACCATATATTTT.

The chain uses TRBV6-5 and TRBJ2-6; a possible D gene is TRBD2 (5 bases). Trimming cost V 2 bases and J 0 bases, with 5 bases left between them. The germline CDR1 and CDR2 sequences are MNHEY and SVGAGI. CDR3 length: 15 residues. The CDR3 protein is CASSYEGSGANVLTF. In DNA, the CDR3 is TGTGCCAGCAGTTACGAGGGCTCTGGGGCCAACGTCCTGACTTTC.